These 14 T cell receptor beta chains share one sample of origin, sequenced in a study of T cell responses to AZD1222 COVID-19 vaccine. Data came from immunoSEQ multiplex PCR; TCRdb stores just in-frame clones and leaves some out. The sample yields tens of thousands of clones, more than 75% seen once. The sample consisted of peripheral blood, taken on day 0 of AZD1222 vaccination. These receptors were taken from an adult in good health.

This clone was seen just once. This sequence joins TRBV25-1 and TRBJ1-6; weak D call: TRBD1 (6 bases). Germline loops: CDR1 MGHDK, CDR2 SYGVNS. CDR3 length: 15 residues. V was cut by 6 bases and J by 9 bases, with 18 bases left in between. CDR3 sequence: CASRPSKGEGSPLHF. The CDR3 DNA reads as TGTGCCAGCAGGCCATCCAAGGGGGAGGGTTCACCCCTCCACTTT.

The chain links TRBV6-5 to TRBJ1-2; D unclear. CDR3 length: 14 residues. Germline-derived CDR1 and CDR2 are MNHEY and SVGAGI. Trimming stripped 7 bases from V and 10 bases from J, with 22 bases between. The CDR3 DNA follows: TGTGCCAGCATGGGAGAAGAAGGGATCTTTGACTACACCTTC. Translating gives CASMGEEGIFDYTF.

A note on this clone: Compared with germline, one end of the junction differs, possibly owing to a read error. The chain employs TRBV5-1 and TRBJ2-2; D might be TRBD1 (6 bases). Germline V gene lookup returns CDR1 SGHRS and CDR2 YFSETQ. The CDR3 has 15 amino acids. CDR3 loop: CASSFGQGFTRELFF. Here the CDR3 DNA reads TGCGCCAGCAGCTTTGGGCAGGGGTTCACCCGGGAGCTGTTTTTT.

The chain couples TRBV5-6 to TRBJ2-7, with 8 bases lining up with TRBD2. J was trimmed by 1 base and V by 0 bases; bases with no gene match: 6. The germline CDR1 and CDR2 sequences are SGHDT and YYEEEE. This CDR3 region has 16 residues. Here the CDR3 DNA reads TGTGCCAGCAGCTTGGGGTCTAGCGGGTCATCCTACGAGCAGTACTTC. Residues: CASSLGSSGSSYEQYF.

This sequence joins TRBV5-4 and TRBJ1-2; the match to TRBD1 covers 7 bases. Germline CDR1 and CDR2: SGHNT and YYREEE (reference sequence). J lost 2 bases, V lost 8 bases, and 15 bases had no gene match. This CDR3 region has 16 residues. The CDR3 nucleotides read TGTGCCAGTACCCCTGGGACAGATGTTTTAAACTATGGCTACACCTTC. It is translated as CASTPGTDVLNYGYTF. The variable domain in full, with the rest retrieved from reference TRBV5-4 and TRBJ1-2, is ETGVTQSPTHLIKTRGQQVTLRCSSQSGHNTVSWYQQALGQGPQFIFQYYREEENGRGNFPPRFSGLQFPNYSSELNVNALELDDSALYLCASTPGTDVLNYGYTFGSGTRLTVV.

The chain uses TRBV19 and TRBJ2-1; the D is unclear. The CDR3 covers 15 residues. Germline V gene lookup returns CDR1 LNHDA and CDR2 SQIVND (reference sequence). Deletions cut 6 bases from V and 4 bases from J, with 16 bases between. The CDR3 here is CASRRLSYGYNEQFF. The CDR3 DNA reads as TGTGCCAGTAGGAGGTTAAGCTACGGGTACAATGAGCAGTTCTTC.

The CDR3 region has the DNA TGTGCCAGCAGTGGGGCCCCGGGACAGCGTCCTTATGGCTACACCTTC. Amino acids: CASSGAPGQRPYGYTF. The V gene is TRBV25-1, the J gene TRBJ1-2; 7 bases line up with TRBD1. The V and J ends lost 4 bases and 5 bases, in that order; junction bases with no gene match: 13. This CDR3 is 16 amino acids long. Germline values: CDR1 MGHDK, CDR2 SYGVNS.

This chain uses TRBV19 with TRBJ1-2; possible D gene TRBD1, 5 bases. The CDR3 runs 14 residues. Per germline, CDR1 LNHDA and CDR2 SQIVND (reference sequence). The V end lost 3 bases, the J end lost 5 bases, and 13 bases lay between the germline ends. The CDR3 DNA sequence: TGTGCCAGTAGTATGGCGAGGGGATGGTATGGCTACACCTTC. Translating it yields CASSMARGWYGYTF.

Comments on this clone: Within the sample, other DNA sequences also encode this same CDR3. This chain connects TRBV3-1 (or the pseudogene TRBV3-2) to TRBJ1-1; D gene uncertain. Germline V gene sequence: CDR1 LGHDT, CDR2 YNNKEL (reference sequence). V shed 4 bases and J shed 1 base, with 10 bases lying between them. This CDR3 is built from 14 residues. The CDR3 DNA reads as TGTGCCAGCAGCCCCGGTAGGAGGAACACTGAAGCTTTCTTT. Protein sequence: CASSPGRRNTEAFF.

This chain uses TRBV25-1 with TRBJ2-7; a weak D match, TRBD1 (6 bases). CDR3 size: 14 residues. V was pared by 2 bases and J by 2 bases, with 10 bases between. Germline V gene data show CDR1 as MGHDK and CDR2 as SYGVNS. The CDR3 sequence: CASSEQGRTYEQYF. In DNA form, the CDR3 reads TGTGCCAGCAGTGAACAGGGGAGAACCTACGAGCAGTACTTC.

The chain uses TRBV10-3 and TRBJ2-1; TRBD2 aligns across 14 bases. This CDR3 contains 18 residues. CDR1 is ENHRY and CDR2 is SYGVKD in the germline V gene. J was trimmed by 0 bases and V by 5 bases; bases with no gene match: 6. The CDR3 region is CAISPRTSGRSSYNEQFF. The CDR3 DNA is TGTGCCATCAGTCCGAGGACTAGCGGGAGGAGCTCCTACAATGAGCAGTTCTTC.

The chain carries TRBV10-1 and TRBJ2-7; D possibly corresponds to TRBD1 (5 bases). The V end lost 3 bases, the J end lost 3 bases, and 12 bases lay between the germline ends. Germline lookup yields CDR1 WNHNN and CDR2 SYGVQD (reference sequence). This CDR3 comprises 14 residues. CDR3 region: CASSDGARHYEQYF. CDR3 nucleotide sequence: TGCGCCAGCAGTGATGGGGCCCGCCACTACGAGCAGTACTTC.

This chain joins TRBV28 and TRBJ2-7; the match to TRBD2 covers 8 bases. There are 17 residues in the CDR3. CDR1 is MDHEN and CDR2 is SYDVKM in the germline V gene. V dropped 5 bases and J dropped 2; count of bases not matched to a gene: 14. The CDR3 protein is CASSPHNLAGRTYEQYF. CDR3 nucleotides: TGTGCCAGCAGTCCGCACAACCTAGCGGGCCGGACCTACGAGCAGTACTTC.

The chain employs TRBV6-5 and TRBJ1-4, with no clear D. The V end lost 0 bases, the J end lost 5 bases, and 13 bases lay between the germline ends. CDR3 size: 16 residues. Per germline, CDR1 MNHEY and CDR2 SVGAGI. Here the CDR3 DNA reads TGTGCCAGCAGTTACTCGATGGCAGGAGGGAATGAAAAACTGTTTTTT. Amino acids: CASSYSMAGGNEKLFF.